This passage covers 18 T cell receptor beta chains from one sample sequenced in a study of cytomegalovirus exposure and HLA in healthy donors. Primers: 60 Vbeta forward and 13 Jbeta reverse. Profiled with immunoSEQ multiplex PCR; TCRdb holds only in-frame clones, not every one. The data show 150,000 to 200,000 clones, roughly 79% seen once. What was sequenced was PBMCs. The receptors derive from a woman aged 18-29 years in good health and CMV-seropositive.

J is TRBJ2-2 and V is TRBV5-1; 8 bases agree with TRBD1. The CDR3 length is 17 residues. V was clipped by 4 bases and J by 6 bases; unmatched bases: 14. CDR1 is SGHRS, CDR2 YFSETQ, per germline. CDR3 protein: CASSPRQGIIGPGELFF. As DNA, the CDR3 is TGCGCCAGCAGCCCCAGACAGGGGATTATCGGTCCCGGGGAGCTGTTTTTT. The entire variable domain, with the rest obtained from reference TRBV5-1 and TRBJ2-2, is as follows: KAGVTQTPRYLIKTRGQQVTLSCSPISGHRSVSWYQQTPGQGLQFLFEYFSETQRNKGNFPGRFSGRQFSNSRSEMNVSTLELGDSALYLCASSPRQGIIGPGELFFGEGSRLTVL.

This clone was detected only once. This chain connects TRBV7-2 to TRBJ1-2, with D maybe TRBD1 (6 bases). The germline V gene has CDR1 SGHTA and CDR2 FQGNSA. The CDR3 is made up of 15 amino acids. The ends were cut back, 4 bases at V and 2 bases at J, with 14 bases in the middle. CDR3: CASSYQGLSNYGYTF. The CDR3 nucleotides read TGTGCCAGCAGCTACCAGGGGCTTTCGAACTATGGCTACACCTTC.

The chain couples TRBV2 to TRBJ1-2; the match to TRBD1 covers 9 bases. CDR1 is SNHLY, CDR2 FYNNEI, per germline. The CDR3 consists of 17 residues. V was clipped by 4 bases and J by 0 bases; unmatched bases: 9. DNA of the CDR3: TGTGCCAGCAGTGTTGGGACAGGGAAAGGAGCTAACTATGGCTACACCTTC. Translated, it gives CASSVGTGKGANYGYTF.

A note on this clone: The junction departs from the called germline gene at one end, perhaps through a read error. The chain links TRBV7-9 to TRBJ2-5, with D tentatively TRBD1 (5 bases). The CDR3 runs to 14 residues. Germline-derived CDR1 and CDR2 are SEHNR and FQNEAQ (reference sequence). The DNA of the CDR3 is TGTTCCAGCAGCTTATCAGGGATTCAAGAGACCCAGTACTTC. Protein: CSSSLSGIQETQYF.

This chain connects TRBV5-1 to TRBJ2-5; D is possibly TRBD2 (6 bases). The CDR3 has 15 amino acids. Germline CDR1 is SGHRS and CDR2 is YFSETQ. V was clipped by 0 bases and J by 5 bases, with 14 bases between them. The CDR3 DNA follows: TGCGCCAGCAGCTTGGTCCAGGGCGGAGGGGAGACCCAGTACTTC. It encodes CASSLVQGGGETQYF.

This chain joins TRBV28 and TRBJ1-2; 11 bases agree with TRBD1. CDR1 is MDHEN, CDR2 SYDVKM, per germline. Trimming at V came to 6 bases and at J to 8 bases, leaving 8 bases not matched to a gene. CDR3 size: 14 residues. CDR3 DNA: TGTGCCAGCAGCCGGTCCCGGGACAGGGGGGGCTACACCTTC. It translates to CASSRSRDRGGYTF.

The table lists this clone with a count of one. CDR3 sequence: CASSLFDRATNYGYTF. DNA for the CDR3: TGTGCCAGCAGCTTATTTGACAGGGCTACTAACTATGGCTACACCTTC. J is TRBJ1-2 and V is TRBV5-6; 7 bases map to TRBD1. The CDR3 is made up of 16 amino acids. J was trimmed by 0 bases and V by 2 bases; bases with no gene match: 7. CDR1 SGHDT and CDR2 YYEEEE come from the germline V gene.

J is TRBJ2-2 and V is TRBV5-1; 9 nucleotides match TRBD1. CDR1 is SGHRS and CDR2 is YFSETQ in the germline V gene. This CDR3 spans 16 amino acids. The junction had 9 bases not matched to a gene; V was cut back by 3 bases and J by 6 bases. The CDR3 spells CASSYRDRDRAGELFF. The CDR3, as DNA: TGCGCCAGCAGCTACCGGGACAGGGATAGAGCCGGGGAGCTGTTTTTT.

A note on this clone: Germline is not matched at one junction end, which may reflect a read error. J is TRBJ2-6 and V is TRBV13; 10 bases are shared with TRBD1. The CDR3 sequence is 18 residues long. Germline CDR1 PRHDT, CDR2 FYEKMQ (reference sequence). CDR3 nucleotide sequence: TGTGCCAGCAGCCCGGACAGGGGGGCACCTACTGGGGCCAACGGCCTGACTTTC. Protein: CASSPDRGAPTGANGLTF.

The gene calls are TRBV7-6 and TRBJ1-2; 7 positions agree with TRBD1. The J segment lost 5 bases and the V segment lost 0 bases, leaving 3 bases of the junction unmatched. The V gene's germline CDR1 is SGHVS and CDR2 FNYEAQ. The CDR3 spans 14 residues. CDR3 coding DNA: TGTGCCAGCAGCTTAGCGAGGGGGCTTTATGGCTACACCTTC. Translated: CASSLARGLYGYTF.

The gene calls are TRBV19 and TRBJ1-2; D gene unclear. The germline gives CDR1 LNHDA, CDR2 SQIVND (reference sequence). V shed 5 bases and J shed 2 bases, with 15 bases lying between them. The CDR3 is 15 amino acids. The chain's CDR3 is CASSSQRAGNYGYTF. The CDR3 nucleotides are TGTGCCAGTAGTTCACAGAGAGCCGGCAACTATGGCTACACCTTC.

The genes are TRBV7-3 and TRBJ2-1, with D tentatively TRBD2 (7 bases). Germline values: CDR1 SGHTA, CDR2 FQGTGA. V lost 2 bases and J 5 bases, leaving 13 bases between the germline ends. CDR3 size: 15 residues. The CDR3 reads CASSLVGGAHNEQFF. In nucleotides, the CDR3 is TGTGCCAGCAGCTTAGTAGGGGGGGCCCACAATGAGCAGTTCTTC. Supplemented by reference TRBV7-3 and TRBJ2-1, the full variable domain reads GAGVSQTPSNKVTEKGKYVELRCDPISGHTALYWYRQSLGQGPEFLIYFQGTGAADDSGLPNDRFFAVRPEGSVSTLKIQRTERGDSAVYLCASSLVGGAHNEQFFGPGTRLTVL.

V and J are TRBV9 and TRBJ2-5; 7 nucleotides match TRBD2. This CDR3 spans 13 amino acids. V lost 3 bases to trimming and J lost 5 bases; unmatched junction nucleotides: 4. Germline values: CDR1 SGDLS, CDR2 YYNGEE. In DNA form, the CDR3 reads TGTGCCAGCAGCGGAAGGGAGGGGGAGACCCAGTACTTC. Its translation is CASSGREGETQYF.

This sequence joins TRBV28 and TRBJ2-5, with D possibly TRBD1 on 6 matching bases. Germline V gene lookup returns CDR1 MDHEN and CDR2 SYDVKM. This CDR3 contains 15 residues. Between the trimmed V and J ends, which lost 5 bases and 9 bases, there was a span of 22 bases. In DNA, the CDR3 is TGTGCCAGCAGTGGATCCGGGACACAACCCCGAGCCCAGTACTTC. The encoded protein is CASSGSGTQPRAQYF.

The chain combines TRBV5-6 with TRBJ1-2; unclear D gene. Germline V lookup: CDR1 SGHDT, CDR2 YYEEEE. This CDR3 spans 16 amino acids. V gave up 0 bases and J gave up 6 bases, with 18 bases separating them. DNA of the CDR3: TGTGCCAGCAGCTTGGTCATTGGCGGGAGAAGCCATGGCTACACCTTC. This encodes CASSLVIGGRSHGYTF.

The V gene is TRBV27, the J gene TRBJ1-3; the match to TRBD1 covers 9 bases. Unmatched junction bases numbered 0, after V lost 5 bases and J lost 1 base. Germline-derived CDR1 and CDR2 are MNHEY and SMNVEV (reference sequence). The CDR3 length is 14 residues. The CDR3 here is CASSGTGSGNTIYF. The CDR3 coding sequence is TGTGCCAGCAGTGGGACAGGGTCTGGAAACACCATATATTTT.

The V gene is TRBV10-3, the J gene TRBJ2-5; D is perhaps TRBD2 (6 bases). Germline CDR1 ENHRY, CDR2 SYGVKD. The CDR3 has 14 residues. V was trimmed by 4 bases and J by 2 bases, leaving 11 bases between them. The CDR3 sequence: CAISGDGGQETQYF. As DNA, the CDR3 is TGTGCCATCAGTGGGGACGGGGGTCAAGAGACCCAGTACTTC.

The chain employs TRBV11-3 and TRBJ1-1; a possible D gene is TRBD1 (6 bases). Trimming removed 4 bases from V and 4 bases from J, with 10 bases in between. This CDR3 contains 13 residues. CDR1 is SGHNT, CDR2 YENEEA, per germline. CDR3: CASSSRGTTEAFF. The DNA of the CDR3 is TGTGCCAGCAGCTCCAGGGGCACCACTGAAGCTTTCTTT. The complete variable domain, with remaining parts taken from reference TRBV11-3 and TRBJ1-1, reads EAGVVQSPRYKIIEKKQPVAFWCNPISGHNTLYWYLQNLGQGPELLIRYENEEAVDDSQLPKDRFSAERLKGVDSTLKIQPAELGDSAVYLCASSSRGTTEAFFGQGTRLTVV.